The entry that follows covers one T cell receptor beta chain sequence. Trimming removed 5 bases from V and 4 bases from J, with 17 bases in between. The CDR3 runs 15 residues. CDR1 is MNHEY, CDR2 SVGAGI, per germline. This specimen belongs to a study of blood T cell repertoires in COVID-19. Study-level information: The United States, Italy and Spain were the sources of the acute and convalescent COVID-19 samples.

Adults between about 18 and 95 years of age took part from 20 to 25 US areas. Cohort assignment relied on participant-reported clinical history. Produced via immunoSEQ multiplex PCR; TCRdb's table is partial and in-frame only. This table holds hundreds of thousands of clones, approximately 91% found once. This sequence originates from a woman aged 25 to 39 who had recovered from COVID-19. The genes are TRBV6-5 and TRBJ1-2; TRBD1 might be the D (6 bases). Sequencing input: PBMCs or T cells enriched from blood (not recorded which). This CDR3 reads CASSPMGGQFYGYTF. DNA of the CDR3: TGTGCCAGCAGTCCTATGGGCGGACAGTTCTATGGCTACACCTTC.